This TCR beta chain was documented in a study of shared clonotypes between healthy human individuals (dated by TCRdb to about 2020). Background for the entire study: The cohort included three men and two women between 18 and 49 years of age. For each donor, CD4 naive and CD4 memory were each run on three plates, CD8 naive on two plates, and CD8 memory on one plate. The study deeply sequenced blood TCR repertoires of about five healthy adults to estimate repertoire size and the extent of clonotype sharing between individuals. Libraries were prepared and TCR repertoires were sequenced by different laboratories using diverse techniques, in order to increase sequencing depth and limit assay-specific biases. Leukapheresis yielded between about 0.85 and 10 billion PBMCs per donor. What the research found in general, with its limitations: Even with the large sequencing depth, rarefaction of the sorted-subset datasets indicated that sequencing was incomplete. Pairwise subsampling led to the expectation that sequencing depth would affect the degree of clonotype sharing among donors. Sharing across several donors was observed for approximately 5% of naive CD4, less than 4% of naive CD8, 2% to 2.5% of memory CD4, and roughly 0.4% of memory CD8 clonotypes. Compared with non-shared clonotypes, clonotypes shared by all four sorted-subset donors had higher generation probabilities. Larger estimated clonotype richness was generally found for naive subsets than for memory subsets. Only blood was sampled, and tissue TCR repertoires likely differ from those in blood. Because the study included only a small number of donors, the genetic and exposure-history diversity represented was limited.

CDR1 SGHRS and CDR2 YFSETQ are derived from the germline V gene. From the cysteine up to the phenylalanine, the CDR3 has a length of 15 residues. Of the read, only the CDR3 DNA is kept; its 45 bases are in frame from base 1. The germline V end is reduced by 7 bases and the J end by 5 bases; junction bases left unmatched: 9. A single count supports this clone. Its antigen target is currently unknown. Base quality data are lacking; no much larger clone is found one base away. Using the deep immunoSEQ assay, multiplex PCR amplified TCR CDR3 regions from genomic DNA. Extracted genomic DNA from each cell subset was distributed evenly across all wells of several immunoSEQ 96-well plates, and each plate was treated as a replicate. For sorted subsets, roughly 190 ng of genomic DNA, equivalent to roughly 33,000 T cell genomes, went into each replicate PCR. The purified libraries were quantified using a Qubit 3.0 fluorometer, sized with a Bioanalyzer 2100, and then quantified again using the KAPA Library Quantification kit. A separate single-read 150-cycle Illumina NextSeq 550 flow cell was used to sequence each immunoSEQ 96-well plate. In the original analysis: Because only junctional sequences without quality scores were contained in the immunoSEQ output, filtering matching that applied to full-length reads could not be performed. To assign V/J genes and CDR3, sequences were annotated using PyIR, a Python wrapper for IgBLAST v1.9, with IMGT germline references. Reads were filtered out if the reads had weak V/J assignments (E-value above 1e-6), no CDR3, stop codons, out-of-frame junctions, or ambiguous translated residues. A V3J clonotype was defined by an identical inferred V gene, J gene, and CDR3 amino acid sequence. Percentage overlap between repertoires was calculated by dividing the number of shared unique clonotypes by the size of the smaller repertoire. Richness of each repertoire was evaluated using RTK rarefaction, the Chao1 estimator, and Recon v2.1 estimates of unobserved clonotypes. For all TCRbeta clonotypes obtained by the gDNA method from a handful of donors, generation probabilities were computed with OLGA. TCRdb took this table from immuneACCESS and kept in-frame rearrangements with V and J called. Such tables lack part of the clones; where checked against another copy, unresolved V genes explain under half of the gap, and the rest is unexplained. The V and J calls and the clone size are those of that table, but D and trimming were determined from the DNA. Counted in this sample were a few million clones; around 95% of them appeared once. About 0.13% of the sample comes from the top ten.

Healthy HIV-negative adults with no recently reported acute infections or vaccinations were included as donors. Only Caucasian adults living in Nashville, Tennessee, USA were represented among the donors. Magnetic negative selection was used to enrich CD4+ T cells, after which naive cells were positively selected on CD45RA and the negative fraction became the memory subset. After blood collection by leukapheresis, PBMCs were isolated using Ficoll-Histopaque density gradient centrifugation and then cryopreserved in the vapor phase of liquid nitrogen. Analytical flow cytometry was used to check the purity and quantity of every magnetically sorted T cell population. Genomic DNA was isolated from each sorted fraction and quantified by UV absorbance on a Nanodrop 2000c.

The material sequenced was naive CD4+ T cells sorted from blood. In light of the paper, this sample's cell subset or site label describes: CD45RA+ positively selected. This TCR derives from a man between 18 and 35 years old in good health. The V gene is TRBV5-1 and the J gene is TRBJ2-3, and 11 junctional nucleotides match TRBD2. CDR3 sequence: CASRIAGGLLDTQYF. The nucleotides are TGCGCCAGCCGTATAGCGGGGGGGTTACTAGATACGCAGTATTTT.